This T cell receptor (beta chain) was captured by sequencing in a study of glioma-infiltrating T cells after dendritic cell vaccination. Clones were sequenced by immunoSEQ multiplex PCR, and TCRdb holds only the in-frame ones, with some missing. The sample consists of approximately 64,000 clones, 82% of them appearing once. CDR3 length equals 16 residues. Germline CDR1 reads MDHEN; CDR2 reads SYDVKM. The J segment lost 4 bases and the V segment lost 5 bases, leaving 14 bases of the junction unmatched. Before vaccination, two weeks after the third vaccination, and at progression, PBMC were collected. As regards this clone: The antigen is unknown.

Overall study results and limits: Survival was not directly related to TCR clonality in these patients. Few patients contributed both blood and tumor specimens.

This specimen was blood, taken before dendritic cell vaccination. This TCR was sampled from a human donor with glioblastoma. The V gene is TRBV28, the J gene TRBJ2-7; TRBD2 matches at 7 bases. The CDR3 nucleotides read TGTGCCAGCAGTCCCTGGACTAGAGGGGTTGGGTACGAGCAGTACTTC. It is translated as CASSPWTRGVGYEQYF.